Presented here are 14 T cell receptor beta chains from one specimen sequenced in a study of T cell responses to AZD1222 COVID-19 vaccine. The data were produced by immunoSEQ multiplex PCR, yet TCRdb's version contains in-frame clones alone and is incomplete. The data hold roughly 140,000 clones, with just over 90% observed a single time. The specimen comprised peripheral blood, sampled 28 days after the second AZD1222 dose. The source of these receptors is an adult who received the AZD1222 COVID-19 vaccine.

The chain recombines TRBV5-1 with TRBJ1-2; D might be TRBD1 (5 bases). Germline V lookup: CDR1 SGHRS, CDR2 YFSETQ. Trimming removed 4 bases from V and 12 bases from J, with 16 bases in between. The CDR3 runs to 12 residues. Here the CDR3 reads CASSPGAGENTF. The CDR3 coding sequence is TGCGCCAGCAGCCCTGGGGCTGGGGAGAACACCTTC. Drawing the rest from reference TRBV5-1 and TRBJ1-2, the complete variable domain is KAGVTQTPRYLIKTRGQQVTLSCSPISGHRSVSWYQQTPGQGLQFLFEYFSETQRNKGNFPGRFSGRQFSNSRSEMNVSTLELGDSALYLCASSPGAGENTFGSGTRLTVV.

V usage is TRBV19 and J usage is TRBJ1-3; D not certain. The V gene lost 10 bases and the J gene lost 0 bases, with 13 bases spanning the gap. CDR1 LNHDA and CDR2 SQIVND come from the germline V gene (reference sequence). This CDR3 contains 14 residues. CDR3 in amino acids: CATKDSFSGNTIYF. CDR3 sequence (DNA): TGTGCCACCAAGGACTCTTTCTCTGGAAACACCATATATTTT.

V usage is TRBV5-8 and J usage is TRBJ1-5; TRBD1 might be the D (5 bases). CDR1 and CDR2 from the germline V gene are SGHTS and YDEGEE. V lost 2 bases and J lost 8, with 8 bases in between. The CDR3 has 12 residues. This CDR3 is CASSFPQEPQHF. The CDR3 DNA reads as TGTGCCAGCAGCTTCCCACAGGAGCCCCAGCATTTT.

The chain joins TRBV30 to TRBJ1-2; D gene ambiguous. The CDR3 is 14 residues long. Looked up from germline, CDR1 is GTSNPN and CDR2 is SVGIG (reference sequence). The ends were cut back, 6 bases at V and 0 bases at J, with 14 bases in the middle. CDR3 loop: CACPDGNTNYGYTF. CDR3 in DNA: TGTGCCTGTCCGGACGGGAACACTAACTATGGCTACACCTTC.

CDR3 protein: CASSQMPGAVDVYEQYF. The CDR3 DNA reads TGTGCCAGTAGTCAAATGCCCGGGGCCGTCGATGTCTACGAGCAGTACTTC. The chain recombines TRBV19 with TRBJ2-7; D may be TRBD1 or TRBD2 (5 bases each). Germline V gene sequence: CDR1 LNHDA, CDR2 SQIVND (reference sequence). The CDR3 runs 17 residues. Trimming took off 5 bases at V and 3 bases at J, with 23 bases between the two ends.

The chain employs TRBV6-5 and TRBJ1-6; weak D call: TRBD1 (6 bases). Trimming pared 4 bases from V and 2 bases from J, leaving 12 bases between. The CDR3 contains 16 residues. The germline gives CDR1 MNHEY, CDR2 SVGAGI. CDR3: CASSSQGITYNSPLHF. Written as DNA, the CDR3 is TGTGCCAGCAGTTCCCAGGGGATAACCTATAATTCACCCCTCCACTTT.

This chain uses TRBV5-4 with TRBJ2-3, with D possibly TRBD2 on 5 matching bases. With 4 bases removed from V and 0 bases from J, the gap between germline ends came to 12 bases. The CDR3 has 15 residues. Germline assignment: CDR1 SGHNT and CDR2 YYREEE (reference sequence). CDR3 coding DNA: TGTGCCAGCAGCGATAAGAGGGAAAGCACAGATACGCAGTATTTT. The encoded protein is CASSDKRESTDTQYF.

This chain connects TRBV9 to TRBJ1-3, with D unclear. The CDR3 sequence is 12 residues long. The V end was cut by 4 bases, the J end by 4 bases, with 6 bases between. Germline V gene lookup returns CDR1 SGDLS and CDR2 YYNGEE. The CDR3 region has the DNA TGTGCCAGCAGCCCGGGGGGAAACACCATATATTTT. This translates into CASSPGGNTIYF.

This rearrangement joins TRBV10-2 to TRBJ2-2, with D possibly matching TRBD1 (5 bases). V lost 2 bases, J lost 1 base, and 5 bases lay in between. Germline CDR1 WSHSY, CDR2 SAAADI. The CDR3 is 14 residues long. The CDR3 protein is CASSEQGNTGELFF. The CDR3 DNA follows: TGCGCCAGCAGTGAGCAGGGGAACACCGGGGAGCTGTTTTTT.

The count of this clone is one. V and J are TRBV18 and TRBJ1-2, with 8 nucleotides matching TRBD1. The V gene's germline CDR1 is KGHSH and CDR2 LQKENI. V lost 3 bases to trimming and J lost 9 bases; unmatched junction nucleotides: 9. The length of the CDR3 is 14 residues. The CDR3, as DNA: TGTGCCAGCTCACCCGGACAGGGAAAGTTAAGCTACACCTTC. Translating it yields CASSPGQGKLSYTF.

The rearrangement links TRBV20-1 to TRBJ1-2; D uncertain. The V end lost 0 bases, the J end lost 7 bases, and 6 bases lay between the germline ends. The CDR3 has 11 amino acids. The germline gives CDR1 DFQATT, CDR2 SNEGSKA (reference sequence). The CDR3 sequence is CSARDESGYTF. As DNA, the CDR3 is TGCAGTGCTAGAGATGAGTCTGGCTACACCTTC.

V and J are TRBV19 and TRBJ1-1; no firm D call. V was shortened by 6 bases and J by 0 bases, with 8 bases between the two germline ends. Germline CDR1 and CDR2: LNHDA and SQIVND (reference sequence). This CDR3 has 13 amino acids. The CDR3 DNA follows: TGTGCCAGTAGCGAGGAGATGAACACTGAAGCTTTCTTT. Amino acids: CASSEEMNTEAFF.

V usage is TRBV4-1 and J usage is TRBJ2-2; D is possibly TRBD2 (6 bases). Germline assignment: CDR1 MGHRA and CDR2 YSYEKL. Deletions cut 3 bases from V and 3 bases from J, with 17 bases between. The length of the CDR3 is 17 residues. The CDR3 DNA reads as TGCGCCAGCAGCCACTTCCAGGGACTGATTTACACCGGGGAGCTGTTTTTT. Amino acid sequence: CASSHFQGLIYTGELFF.

The chain recombines TRBV19 with TRBJ2-7; possibly TRBD2 for D (7 bases). CDR1 is LNHDA, CDR2 SQIVND, per germline (reference sequence). This CDR3 contains 14 residues. V dropped 5 bases and J dropped 2 bases, with 13 bases sitting between them. The CDR3 bases are TGTGCCAGTAGTGGGGGGGCGAGTGCCTACGAGCAGTACTTC. Amino acid sequence: CASSGGASAYEQYF.